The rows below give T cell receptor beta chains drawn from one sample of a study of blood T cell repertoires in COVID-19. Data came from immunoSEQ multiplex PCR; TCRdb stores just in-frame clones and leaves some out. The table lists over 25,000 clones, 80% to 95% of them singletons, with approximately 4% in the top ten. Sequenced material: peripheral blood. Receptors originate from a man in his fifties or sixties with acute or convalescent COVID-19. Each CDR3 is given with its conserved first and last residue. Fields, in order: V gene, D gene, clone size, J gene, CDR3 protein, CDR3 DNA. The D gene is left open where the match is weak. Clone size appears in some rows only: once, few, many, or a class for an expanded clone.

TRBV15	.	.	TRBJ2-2	CATSREGAGTGELFF	TGTGCCACCAGCAGAGAGGGGGCCGGCACCGGGGAGCTGTTTTTT
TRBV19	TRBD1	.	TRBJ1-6	CASNTDRGRSPLHF	TGTGCCAGTAACACGGACAGGGGGCGATCACCCCTCCACTTT
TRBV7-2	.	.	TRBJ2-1	CASSLEAGLQQFF	TGTGCCAGCAGCTTGGAGGCGGGATTGCAACAGTTCTTC
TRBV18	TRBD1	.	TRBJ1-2	CASSPSVDREIRGYTF	TGTGCCAGCTCACCATCGGTGGACAGGGAGATCCGTGGCTACACCTTC
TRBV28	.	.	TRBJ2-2	CASIDSNTGELFF	TGTGCCAGCATAGACAGTAACACCGGGGAGCTGTTTTTT
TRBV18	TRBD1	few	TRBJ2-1	CASSPGTGLDNEQFF	TGTGCCAGCTCACCGGGGACAGGGTTAGACAATGAGCAGTTCTTC
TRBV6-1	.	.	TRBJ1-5	CASSEHGGGQGQPQHF	TGTGCCAGCAGTGAGCACGGGGGGGGTCAGGGTCAGCCCCAGCATTTT
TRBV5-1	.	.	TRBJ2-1	CASSLVQGSYNEQFF	TGCGCCAGCAGCTTGGTTCAGGGATCTTACAATGAGCAGTTCTTC
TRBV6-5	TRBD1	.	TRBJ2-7	CASSPGTAQEQYF	TGTGCCAGCAGTCCTGGGACAGCGCAGGAGCAGTACTTC
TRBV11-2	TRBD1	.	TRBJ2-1	CASSLVRTGAVNEQFF	TGTGCCAGCAGCTTAGTCCGGACAGGGGCGGTCAATGAGCAGTTCTTC
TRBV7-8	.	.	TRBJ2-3	CASSKLSGDTQYF	TGTGCCAGCAGCAAACTTAGCGGAGATACGCAGTATTTT
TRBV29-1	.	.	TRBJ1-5	CSAAGGSGSNQPQHF	TGCAGCGCTGCAGGAGGCTCCGGTAGCAATCAGCCCCAGCATTTT
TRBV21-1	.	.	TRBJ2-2	CARRPGQGAYTGELFF	TGTGCCCGACGTCCTGGACAGGGGGCTTACACCGGGGAGCTGTTTTTT
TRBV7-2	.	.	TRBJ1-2	CASSLQDYYGYTF	TGTGCCAGCAGCTTACAGGATTACTATGGCTACACCTTC
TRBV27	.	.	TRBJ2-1	CASGASSYNEQFF	TGTGCCAGCGGGGCCAGCTCCTACAATGAGCAGTTCTTC
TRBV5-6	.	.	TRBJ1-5	CASSLSPSGQPQHF	TGTGCCAGCAGCTTGTCCCCCTCGGGTCAGCCCCAGCATTTT
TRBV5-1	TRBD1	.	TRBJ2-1	CASRDRVTYNEQFF	TGCGCCAGCAGGGACAGGGTAACCTACAATGAGCAGTTCTTC
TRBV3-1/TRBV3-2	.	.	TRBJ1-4	CASSQQVLGEKLFF	TGTGCCAGCAGTCAACAGGTTCTCGGTGAAAAACTGTTTTTT
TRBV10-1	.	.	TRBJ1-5	CASSNRAGEVYSNQPQHF	TGCGCCAGCAGTAACAGGGCGGGGGAGGTTTATAGCAATCAGCCCCAGCATTTT
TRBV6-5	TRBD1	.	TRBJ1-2	CASSFLKFDRVQGYTF	TGTGCCAGCAGTTTCCTAAAGTTCGACAGGGTCCAAGGCTACACCTTC
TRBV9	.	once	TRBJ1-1	CASSGEVGENTEAFF	TGTGCCAGCAGCGGAGAGGTAGGGGAGAACACTGAAGCTTTCTTT
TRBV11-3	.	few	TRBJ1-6	CASSLESSPLHF	TGTGCCAGCAGCTTAGAGAGTTCACCCCTCCACTTT
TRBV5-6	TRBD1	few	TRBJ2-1	CASSYRDSHNNEQFF	TGTGCCAGCAGCTACCGGGACAGCCACAATAACGAGCAGTTCTTC
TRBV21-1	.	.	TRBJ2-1	CASTGESDNEQFF	TGTGCCAGTACGGGGGAGTCGGACAATGAGCAGTTCTTC
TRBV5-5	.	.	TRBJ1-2	CASSRRTDYGYTF	TGTGCCAGCAGCCGAAGGACAGATTATGGCTACACCTTC
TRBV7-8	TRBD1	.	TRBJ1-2	CASSSTRQGTYTF	TGTGCCAGCAGCTCTACAAGACAGGGGACCTACACCTTC
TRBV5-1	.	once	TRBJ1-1	CASSFSGQNTEAFF	TGCGCCAGCAGCTTCTCGGGACAGAACACTGAAGCTTTCTTT
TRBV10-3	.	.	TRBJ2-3	CAIKAVGSTDTQYF	TGTGCCATCAAGGCGGTCGGAAGCACAGATACGCAGTATTTT
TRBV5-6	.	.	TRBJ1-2	CASSLGGRGYGYTF	TGTGCCAGCAGCTTGGGGGGGCGCGGCTATGGCTACACCTTC
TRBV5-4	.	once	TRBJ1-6	CASSLGEAYNSPLHF	TGTGCCAGCAGCTTGGGGGAGGCTTATAATTCACCCCTCCACTTT
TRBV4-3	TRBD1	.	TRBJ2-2	CASSQERLQGSRMGELFF	TGCGCCAGCAGCCAAGAGCGGTTACAGGGGTCCAGAATGGGGGAGCTGTTTTTT
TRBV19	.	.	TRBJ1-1	CASSRTGFTEAFF	TGTGCCAGTAGTCGTACAGGGTTCACTGAAGCTTTCTTT
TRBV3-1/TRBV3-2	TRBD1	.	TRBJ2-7	CASSQGRQGAIPVEQYF	TGTGCCAGCAGCCAGGGACGACAGGGGGCAATCCCGGTTGAGCAGTACTTC
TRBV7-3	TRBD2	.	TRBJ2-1	CASSPYPPTSGRALLRYNEQFF	TGTGCCAGCAGCCCCTATCCCCCGACTAGCGGGAGGGCCCTGTTACGATACAATGAGCAGTTCTTC
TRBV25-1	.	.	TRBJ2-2	CASSQRPGELFF	TGTGCCAGCAGTCAGAGGCCCGGGGAGCTGTTTTTT
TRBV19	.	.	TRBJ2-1	CASNRVNNEQFF	TGTGCCAGTAACAGGGTCAACAATGAGCAGTTCTTC
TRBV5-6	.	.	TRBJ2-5	CASSLGFRAQETQYF	TGTGCCAGCAGCTTGGGGTTCAGAGCGCAAGAGACCCAGTACTTC
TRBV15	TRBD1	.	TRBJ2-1	CATRMDRAYNEQFF	TGTGCCACCAGAATGGACAGGGCATACAATGAGCAGTTCTTC
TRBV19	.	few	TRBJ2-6	CASSIVSGANVLTF	TGTGCCAGTAGTATAGTATCTGGGGCCAACGTCCTGACTTTC
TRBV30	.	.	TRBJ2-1	CAWRLAVYNEQFF	TGTGCCTGGAGGCTAGCCGTCTACAATGAGCAGTTCTTC
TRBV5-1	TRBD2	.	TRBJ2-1	CASSNTGTSGVDEQFF	TGCGCCAGCAGTAATACCGGGACTAGCGGGGTGGATGAGCAGTTCTTC
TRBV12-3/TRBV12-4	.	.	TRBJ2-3	CASSFQGWDTQYF	TGTGCCAGCAGTTTTCAGGGTTGGGATACGCAGTATTTT
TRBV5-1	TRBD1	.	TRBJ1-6	CASSLTPGTANSPLHF	TGCGCCAGCAGCTTAACCCCCGGGACAGCGAATTCACCCCTCCACTTT
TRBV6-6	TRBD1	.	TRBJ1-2	CASSLFRPKQGASSGYTF	TGTGCCAGCAGTCTATTCCGACCGAAACAGGGGGCTAGCAGTGGCTACACCTTC
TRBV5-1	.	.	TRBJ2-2	CASERGSGTGELFF	TGCGCCAGCGAAAGGGGGAGCGGCACCGGGGAGCTGTTTTTT
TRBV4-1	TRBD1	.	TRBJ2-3	CASSFNRGTDTQYF	TGCGCCAGCAGCTTCAACAGGGGAACAGATACGCAGTATTTT
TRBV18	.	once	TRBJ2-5	CASSQEQETQYF	TGTGCCAGCTCACAAGAGCAAGAGACCCAGTACTTC
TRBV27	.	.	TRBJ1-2	CASSPLRNFFYGYTF	TGTGCCAGCAGCCCCCTACGCAACTTCTTCTATGGCTACACCTTC
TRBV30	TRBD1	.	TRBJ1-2	CAWSVPTTGTGNGYTF	TGTGCCTGGAGTGTACCTACCACCGGGACAGGGAATGGCTACACCTTC
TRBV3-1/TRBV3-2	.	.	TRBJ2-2	CASSQGRISGELFF	TGTGCCAGCAGCCAAGGCAGGATTAGCGGGGAGCTGTTTTTT
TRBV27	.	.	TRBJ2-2	CASSFQPGNTGELFF	TGTGCCAGCAGTTTCCAGCCAGGGAACACCGGGGAGCTGTTTTTT
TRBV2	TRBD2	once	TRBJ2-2	CASSERAGGVAGELFF	TGTGCCAGCAGTGAACGAGCGGGAGGTGTCGCCGGGGAGCTGTTTTTT
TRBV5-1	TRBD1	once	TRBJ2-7	CASSPGQPPYEQYF	TGCGCCAGCAGCCCGGGACAGCCTCCCTACGAGCAGTACTTC
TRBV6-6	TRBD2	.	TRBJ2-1	CASSYSGLAGGNEQFF	TGTGCCAGCAGTTACTCTGGACTAGCGGGAGGCAATGAGCAGTTCTTC
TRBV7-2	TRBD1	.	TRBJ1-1	CASSSWTGSNTEAFF	TGTGCCAGCAGCTCCTGGACAGGGAGCAACACTGAAGCTTTCTTT
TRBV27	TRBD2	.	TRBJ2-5	CASSPRAGWEETQYF	TGTGCCAGCAGCCCGCGAGCGGGGTGGGAAGAGACCCAGTACTTC
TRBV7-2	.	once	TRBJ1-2	CASSSGLQNYGYTF	TGTGCCAGCAGCTCAGGGTTACAGAACTATGGCTACACCTTC
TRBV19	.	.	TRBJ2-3	CASSKTDSPGYTQYF	TGTGCCAGTAGTAAGACGGACAGCCCGGGGTATACGCAGTATTTT
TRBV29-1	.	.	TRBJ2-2	CSVLSTGELFF	TGCAGCGTTCTCTCCACCGGGGAGCTGTTTTTT